This is a list of T cell receptor beta chains from one sample in a study of blood T cell repertoires in COVID-19. The data were produced by immunoSEQ multiplex PCR, yet TCRdb's version contains in-frame clones alone and is incomplete. The sample shows 100,000 or so clones, 85% to 90% of them seen only once. Sequencing was performed on peripheral blood. Receptors were obtained from an older woman in a cohort sampled during active or convalescent COVID-19. The CDR3 runs from the conserved cysteine through the conserved F or W. A D gene is named only where the DNA matches it firmly. Clone size is not always given. Where it is, it says once, few, many or a class for expanded clones.

>13|-|TRBJ2-7|TRBV28|-
TGTGCCAGCAGTTTATTCGGCAGGGGCGAGCAGTACTTC
CASSLFGRGEQYF
>13|-|TRBJ2-1|TRBV7-9|-
TGTGCCAGCAGCTTAGGAGTCGTAAGTGAGCAGTTCTTC
CASSLGVVSEQFF
>22|TRBD1|TRBJ2-1|TRBV11-2|-
TGTGCCAGCAGTCAAGTCGTCCCGTGGGGACAGGGGGCGGATTTTACCTACAATGAGCAGTTCTTC
CASSQVVPWGQGADFTYNEQFF
>15|-|TRBJ1-6|TRBV6-6|-
TGTGCCAGCAGTTACGGCCTCCTAGCTAATTCACCCCTCCACTTT
CASSYGLLANSPLHF
>15|-|TRBJ2-1|TRBV5-1|-
TGCGCCAGCAGCTTGTACCAGCGGGCCTACAATGAGCAGTTCTTC
CASSLYQRAYNEQFF
>14|TRBD2|TRBJ2-1|TRBV4-1|-
TGCGCCAGCAGGCTAGCGGGAGAAGCCAATGAGCAGTTCTTC
CASRLAGEANEQFF
>11|-|TRBJ1-1|TRBV19|-
TGTGCCAGTGGGGGGGGCGGTCGAGCTTTCTTT
CASGGGGRAFF
>15|TRBD1|TRBJ1-2|TRBV6-1|-
TGTGCCAGCAGTGAAGTGTCGGACAGGGTAGCAGGCTACACCTTC
CASSEVSDRVAGYTF
>13|TRBD1|TRBJ1-4|TRBV5-1|-
TGCGCCAGCAGCTTGGACAGGGGAGAAAAACTGTTTTTT
CASSLDRGEKLFF
>14|TRBD2|TRBJ2-3|TRBV2|-
TGTGCCAGCACCCCCGGGGGGGGTACAGATACGCAGTATTTT
CASTPGGGTDTQYF
>15|-|TRBJ1-5|TRBV28|-
TGTGCCAGCAGAACCTCGGGGATTAGCAATCAGCCCCAGCATTTT
CASRTSGISNQPQHF
>15|TRBD2|TRBJ2-1|TRBV5-1|once
TGCGCCAGCAGCTTTTTACGGGAGGGCGGGTCTGAGCAGTTCTTC
CASSFLREGGSEQFF
>17|-|TRBJ2-2|TRBV10-3|-
TGTGCCATCAGTGAGTCGGGTAGGGGACAAATGACCGGGGAGCTGTTTTTT
CAISESGRGQMTGELFF
>12|TRBD1|TRBJ1-2|TRBV19|-
TGTGGGGGACAGGGAGTAACCCGACTGTGGACCTTC
CGGQGVTRLWTF
>14|-|TRBJ1-2|TRBV5-1|-
TGCGCCAGCAGCCGTCTTCCGGGGGACTATGGCTACACCTTC
CASSRLPGDYGYTF
>17|TRBD2|TRBJ2-3|TRBV19|once
TGTGCCAGTAGTATAGGAGGGACTAGCGGTACGAGGCGGACGCAGTATTTT
CASSIGGTSGTRRTQYF
>16|TRBD1|TRBJ1-1|TRBV27|-
TGTGCCAGCAGTTTGTTAGGGGGCAGGAAGGACACTGAAGCTTTCTTT
CASSLLGGRKDTEAFF
>17|-|TRBJ1-1|TRBV11-1|-
TGTGCCAGCAGCTTAGCTTCGGCAGGGATACGGAACACTGAAGCTTTCTTT
CASSLASAGIRNTEAFF
>16|-|TRBJ1-5|TRBV2|-
TGTGCCAGCAGCCGCGGGGGGGGTTATAGCAATCAGCCCCAGCATTTT
CASSRGGGYSNQPQHF
>17|-|TRBJ1-4|TRBV30|-
TGTGCCTGGAGTGTAGGGAGTTGGGGTTCCCTTAATGAAAAACTGTTTTTT
CAWSVGSWGSLNEKLFF
>12|-|TRBJ2-2|TRBV18|-
TGTGCCAGCTCACCAGGCCCCGGGGAGCTGTTTTTT
CASSPGPGELFF
>15|TRBD1|TRBJ1-3|TRBV4-1|-
TGCGCCAGCAGCCGCAACAGGGGCGAAGGAAACACCATATATTTT
CASSRNRGEGNTIYF
>16|TRBD1|TRBJ2-3|TRBV5-1|many
TGCGCCAGCAGCTGGGCCGGGACAGGGGGCGTAGATACGCAGTATTTT
CASSWAGTGGVDTQYF
>13|-|TRBJ1-3|TRBV5-6|-
TGTGCCAGCAGCTTCCGCTCTGGAAACACCATATATTTT
CASSFRSGNTIYF
>15|TRBD1|TRBJ1-6|TRBV3-1/TRBV3-2|once
TGTGCCAGCAGCCAGCCGGGACAGGGGGCATCACCCCTCCACTTT
CASSQPGQGASPLHF
>12|-|TRBJ1-2|TRBV28|-
TGTGCCAGCAACCAGGGTTCGCATGGCTACACCTTC
CASNQGSHGYTF
>16|TRBD2|TRBJ2-2|TRBV28|-
TGTGCCAGCAGGCTAGCGGGGGGGCTCTACACCGGGGAGCTGTTTTTT
CASRLAGGLYTGELFF
>14|-|TRBJ2-3|TRBV6-5|once
TGTGCCAGCAGCGCGGTGGCAGTGGGAGATACGCAGTATTTT
CASSAVAVGDTQYF
>13|-|TRBJ1-3|TRBV7-3|-
TGTGCCAGCAGTACAGGGTCCGGAAACACCATATATTTT
CASSTGSGNTIYF
>13|TRBD1|TRBJ1-1|TRBV6-5|-
TGTGCCGGCTTAACAGGGGGAGGCACTGAAGCTTTCTTT
CAGLTGGGTEAFF
>16|-|TRBJ2-1|TRBV4-2|once
TGTGCCAGCAGCCAAGATTGGGACTCCTTACTTTATGGGCAGTTCTTC
CASSQDWDSLLYGQFF
>14|TRBD2|TRBJ2-3|TRBV7-9|-
TGTGCCAGCAGACTAGCGGGAGGATGGGATACGCAGTATTTT
CASRLAGGWDTQYF
>14|TRBD1|TRBJ1-2|TRBV19|-
TGTGCCAGTAGTGCGGACAGGGGGTTGTATGGCTACACCTTC
CASSADRGLYGYTF
>15|TRBD2|TRBJ2-7|TRBV6-5|-
TGTGCCAGCAGACCAGTGGGGGGGACTTCCTACGAGCAGTACTTC
CASRPVGGTSYEQYF
>13|-|TRBJ2-2|TRBV3-1/TRBV3-2|-
TGTGCCAGCAGGGTAGCCGACACCGGGGAGCTGTTTTTT
CASRVADTGELFF
>13|-|TRBJ1-2|TRBV12-3/TRBV12-4|-
TGTGCCAGCAGTTTTGCAGGGCAGAGCGGCTACACCTTC
CASSFAGQSGYTF
>14|TRBD2|TRBJ2-7|TRBV4-2|few
TGTGCCAGCAGCCAATTTAGCGGGAGGAACGAGCAGTACTTC
CASSQFSGRNEQYF
>17|-|TRBJ1-2|TRBV28|few
TGTGCCAGCATGGAACCGGGACTAAGCGGTACTAACTATGGCTACACCTTC
CASMEPGLSGTNYGYTF
>14|TRBD1|TRBJ2-3|TRBV29-1|-
TGCATGGGCCGGACAGGGGCTAGCACAGATACGCAGTATTTT
CMGRTGASTDTQYF
>15|TRBD2|TRBJ2-1|TRBV28|-
TGTGCCAGCATCGTCAGGTCTAGCGGGAGGAATGAGCAGTTCTTC
CASIVRSSGRNEQFF
>12|-|TRBJ1-1|TRBV30|few
TGTGCCTGGAATCCGTGGAACACTGAAGCTTTCTTT
CAWNPWNTEAFF
>15|TRBD1|TRBJ1-6|TRBV4-1|few
TGCGCCAGCAGCCAAGACAGGGGGCCGAATTCACCCCTCCACTTT
CASSQDRGPNSPLHF
>15|-|TRBJ1-1|TRBV10-3|-
TGTGCCATCAGTGAAAAGGGAGGGGGAAACACTGAAGCTTTCTTT
CAISEKGGGNTEAFF